A single T cell receptor (beta chain) is shown here with its context. Germline V gene data show CDR1 as MDHEN and CDR2 as SYDVKM. The CDR3 is 14 residues long. Trimming took off 10 bases at V and 8 bases at J, with 23 bases between the two ends. The sample is drawn from a study of T cell changes during pregnancy in multiple sclerosis. Measured with immunoSEQ multiplex PCR; TCRdb has only the in-frame clones, and not every one. The sample carries 40,000 to 50,000 clones, roughly nine tenths recorded once. The starting material was CD4+ T cells from peripheral blood mononuclear cells, obtained in the first trimester of pregnancy. The chain uses TRBV28 and TRBJ1-2; D is uncertain. The clonotype originates from a female donor with multiple sclerosis, enrolled in a pregnancy study. The CDR3 spells CATPDPISPGGYTF. CDR3 nucleotide sequence: TGTGCCACCCCTGACCCAATATCTCCCGGGGGCTACACCTTC.